The clone carrying this T cell receptor beta chain was found once. Per the authors' pipeline: Reference gene primers were amplified, and this amplification served to estimate nucleated cell counts. Sequencing used immunoSEQ multiplex PCR; TCRdb keeps in-frame clones, though not all of them. V and J calls plus clone size are reproduced from that table; the DNA served to infer D and trimming. This sample has 250,000 to 400,000 clones, with about nine tenths found just once. The source of the sample is a study of blood T cell repertoires in COVID-19. Study-wide background: Specimens from acute and convalescent COVID-19 originated in the United States, Italy and Spain. Nucleic acid was either cDNA or gDNA, and it came from T cells, B-cell-depleted T cells, or PBMCs.

Seattle participants joined during active infection and were tracked over time. This CDR3 contains 13 residues. Deletions cut 4 bases from V and 5 bases from J, with 11 bases between. Germline V gene sequence: CDR1 LNHDA, CDR2 SQIVND (reference sequence). This clonotype was obtained from a woman in her twenties or thirties with COVID-19, enrolled during active disease. Sequenced sample: peripheral blood. J is TRBJ1-1 and V is TRBV19, with D perhaps matching TRBD1 (5 bases). CDR3 sequence: CASSTEKGTEAFF. The CDR3 region has the DNA TGTGCCAGTAGTACCGAAAAGGGGACTGAAGCTTTCTTT.